This TCR beta chain was identified in a study of circulating CD8 cells and anti-PD-1 response in melanoma. Germline values: CDR1 DFQATT, CDR2 SNEGSKA (reference sequence). The CDR3 sequence is 13 residues long. V was trimmed by 3 bases and J by 5 bases, leaving 14 bases between them. Sample share makes this clonotype large. The QIAseq Immune Repertoire TCR panel built the libraries from 15 ng of total RNA. Each CDR3 protein is one row after TCRdb ran MiXCR on the reads. The repertoire has hundreds of distinct CDR3 sequences, 7.1% of them found once; the top ten carry 67%. Live CD3+CD8+TCRalphabeta+ cells were sorted into four subsets by PD-1 and/or TIGIT.

Sequencing used CD8+ T cells from PBMCs, obtained at baseline or after one month of anti-PD-1 therapy (not recorded which). The chain employs TRBV20-1 and TRBJ2-7; D remains ambiguous. This TCR was sampled from a human donor with melanoma. DNA for the CDR3: TGCAGTGCTAGTTCCTCCTGGGGTGACGAGCAGTACTTC. Residues: CSASSSWGDEQYF.